This paragraph covers one T cell receptor (beta chain) sequence. This sample is part of a study of monozygotic twins with inflammatory bowel disease. The CDR3 is made up of 13 amino acids. Germline assignment: CDR1 MNHEY and CDR2 SMNVEV (reference sequence). Reprocessing the 5' RACE reads, TCRdb reports a single entry for every CDR3 protein and omits DNA. The sample has roughly 330,000 distinct CDR3 sequences, and its top ten clones hold around 2%. The sequence was obtained from a human donor with ulcerative colitis or Crohn's disease, or a healthy co-twin of an affected twin (not recorded which). Sequencing was carried out using blood. The genes are TRBV27 and TRBJ2-1; TCRdb's assignment of TRBD1 cannot be checked, as there is no DNA. CDR3 residues: CASTEGRNNEQFF.